What follows are 13 T cell receptor beta chains derived from one specimen sequenced in a study of blood T cell repertoires in COVID-19. The data were produced by immunoSEQ multiplex PCR, yet TCRdb's version contains in-frame clones alone and is incomplete. The table includes 160,000 or so clones, approximately 82% detected once. Sequenced material: PBMCs or T cells enriched from blood (not recorded which). These receptors originate from a man between 60 and 75 years old who had recovered from COVID-19.

The chain uses TRBV19 and TRBJ2-1; 8 nucleotides line up with TRBD1. This CDR3 is 15 amino acids long. Germline V gene lookup returns CDR1 LNHDA and CDR2 SQIVND (reference sequence). With 5 bases clipped from V and 6 bases from J, the junction kept 9 bases outside the gene matches. CDR3 DNA: TGTGCCAGTAGTCCCGGGACAGGCCTGACCAATGAGCAGTTCTTC. It translates to CASSPGTGLTNEQFF.

This clone was picked up one time. The chain combines TRBV5-1 with TRBJ2-7; possibly TRBD1 for D (6 bases). Germline V CDR1 and CDR2: SGHRS, YFSETQ. The CDR3 contains 14 residues. V lost 5 bases and J lost 2, with 14 bases in between. The CDR3 DNA sequence: TGCGCCAGCAGGTTAGAACAGGGAACCTACGAGCAGTACTTC. It translates to CASRLEQGTYEQYF.

The chain carries TRBV3-1 (or the pseudogene TRBV3-2) and TRBJ2-3, with 10 bases that match TRBD2. Germline V lookup: CDR1 LGHDT, CDR2 YNNKEL (reference sequence). Losses at the gene ends were 5 bases for V and 3 bases for J; bases not matched to a gene: 8. The CDR3 is 16 amino acids. The CDR3 sequence: CASSSGGSGGTDTQYF. DNA for the CDR3: TGTGCCAGCAGCTCCGGGGGTAGCGGGGGGACAGATACGCAGTATTTT.

This chain connects TRBV7-9 to TRBJ2-1; 8 nucleotides line up with TRBD2. Trimming took 2 bases from V and 7 from J; bases not matched to a gene: 7. CDR1 and CDR2 from the germline V gene are SEHNR and FQNEAQ (reference sequence). The CDR3 length is 15 residues. The CDR3 is CASSLSMPSGNEQFF. The DNA for the CDR3 is TGTGCCAGCAGCTTATCGATGCCTAGCGGGAATGAGCAGTTCTTC. The complete variable domain, with remaining parts taken from reference TRBV7-9 and TRBJ2-1, reads DTGVSQNPRHKITKRGQNVTFRCDPISEHNRLYWYRQTLGQGPEFLTYFQNEAQLEKSRLLSDRFSAERPKGSFSTLEIQRTEQGDSAMYLCASSLSMPSGNEQFFGPGTRLTVL.

V and J are TRBV10-3 and TRBJ2-3; a weak D match, TRBD2 (5 bases). The germline gives CDR1 ENHRY, CDR2 SYGVKD. Trimming took off 6 bases at V and 0 bases at J, with 13 bases between the two ends. The CDR3 has 15 residues. The CDR3 region is CAIRRDGLSTDTQYF. CDR3 coding DNA: TGTGCCATCAGACGTGACGGACTTAGCACAGATACGCAGTATTTT.

The V call is TRBV5-1, the J call TRBJ2-7, with D tentatively TRBD1 (7 bases). V was shortened by 4 bases and J by 6 bases, with 17 bases between the two germline ends. Germline V gene data show CDR1 as SGHRS and CDR2 as YFSETQ. This CDR3 spans 14 amino acids. CDR3 sequence: CASSQEARGAEQYF. The CDR3, as DNA: TGCGCCAGCAGCCAGGAGGCCAGGGGGGCCGAGCAGTACTTC.

The chain has TRBV20-1 and TRBJ2-3, with D possibly matching TRBD1 (6 bases). Trimming left V 6 bases short and J 6 bases short, with 10 bases between. CDR3 length equals 11 residues. Germline lookup yields CDR1 DFQATT and CDR2 SNEGSKA (reference sequence). The CDR3 loop is CSAYRVDTQYF. The CDR3 DNA reads TGCAGTGCGTACAGGGTTGATACGCAGTATTTT.

J is TRBJ1-1 and V is TRBV28; no definite D call. The ends were cut back, 4 bases at V and 10 bases at J, with 22 bases in the middle. Germline loops: CDR1 MDHEN, CDR2 SYDVKM. The CDR3 runs 15 residues. CDR3 sequence reads: CASSSFKGWLEGAFF. The CDR3 coding sequence is TGTGCCAGCAGTTCCTTCAAGGGTTGGTTAGAGGGAGCTTTCTTT. Combining the CDR3 with reference TRBV28 and TRBJ1-1 gives the whole variable domain DVKVTQSSRYLVKRTGEKVFLECVQDMDHENMFWYRQDPGLGLRLIYFSYDVKMKEKGDIPEGYSVSREKKERFSLILESASTNQTSMYLCASSSFKGWLEGAFFGQGTRLTVV.

The chain links TRBV4-1 to TRBJ2-2; TRBD1 might be the D (6 bases). Germline V gene sequence: CDR1 MGHRA, CDR2 YSYEKL. CDR3 length equals 16 residues. Trimming cost V 3 bases and J 7 bases, with 18 bases left between them. For the CDR3, the DNA is TGCGCCAGCAGCCATCAACAGGGAAGGGGCATCGGGGAGCTGTTTTTT. Translation: CASSHQQGRGIGELFF.

This clone was observed once. CDR3 sequence reads: CATNSRLNSPLHF. The CDR3 DNA follows: TGTGCCACCAACTCCAGGTTAAATTCACCCCTCCACTTT. This sequence joins TRBV19 and TRBJ1-6; D is unclear. The CDR3 contains 13 residues. Germline assignment: CDR1 LNHDA and CDR2 SQIVND (reference sequence). Trimming removed 10 bases from V and 7 bases from J, with 14 bases in between.

A few counts support this clone. The genes are TRBV28 and TRBJ2-3; 11 bases line up with TRBD1. The germline CDR1 and CDR2 sequences are MDHEN and SYDVKM. J gave up 1 base and V 6 bases, and 12 bases lay outside the gene matches. There are 18 residues in the CDR3. The CDR3 loop reads CASSTTGGQGVGTDTQYF. CDR3 bases: TGTGCCAGCAGCACGACCGGGGGACAGGGGGTCGGCACAGATACGCAGTATTTT.

With respect to this clone: At one boundary the junction diverges from the germline segment, which might be a read error. The V gene is TRBV25-1, the J gene TRBJ2-7, with a weak D call TRBD1 (5 bases). The length of the CDR3 is 9 residues. The germline CDR1 and CDR2 sequences are MGHDK and SYGVNS. CDR3 bases: TGTGCCAGCAGTGCCCAGGGTAACTTC. Its protein product is CASSAQGNF.

The V gene is TRBV29-1, the J gene TRBJ2-2, with 8 nucleotides matching TRBD2. V lost 7 bases and J lost 5; bases outside the gene matches: 9. The V gene's germline CDR1 is SQVTM and CDR2 ANQGSEA. CDR3 length: 14 residues. The CDR3 DNA follows: TGCAGCGCTGCCCGGGCTAGCGGGACCGGGGAGCTGTTTTTT. Translation: CSAARASGTGELFF.